This TCR beta chain was sequenced for a study of cytomegalovirus exposure and HLA in healthy donors. With 2 bases clipped from V and 3 bases from J, the junction kept 3 bases outside the gene matches. This CDR3 spans 15 amino acids. The germline V gene has CDR1 SGHVS and CDR2 FNYEAQ. Primers included in the PCR were 60 Vbeta and 13 Jbeta primers. Profiling relied on immunoSEQ multiplex PCR, and the TCRdb table lists in-frame clones only, not all of them. The top ten clones hold more than 5% of a sample with 200,000 to 250,000 clones, roughly 82% of them seen once. The sequencing sample was made of PBMCs. The receptor's source is a woman aged 40-49 years in good health and CMV-seropositive. The chain uses TRBV7-6 and TRBJ1-3, with 8 nucleotides matching TRBD1. In DNA, the CDR3 is TGTGCCAGCAGCTTAAGCGACAGGGGTGGAAACACCATATATTTT. This gives the protein CASSLSDRGGNTIYF. The entire variable domain, with the rest obtained from reference TRBV7-6 and TRBJ1-3, is as follows: GAGVSQSPRYKVTKRGQDVALRCDPISGHVSLYWYRQALGQGPEFLTYFNYEAQQDKSGLPNDRFSAERPEGSISTLTIQRTEQRDSAMYRCASSLSDRGGNTIYFGEGSWLTVV.